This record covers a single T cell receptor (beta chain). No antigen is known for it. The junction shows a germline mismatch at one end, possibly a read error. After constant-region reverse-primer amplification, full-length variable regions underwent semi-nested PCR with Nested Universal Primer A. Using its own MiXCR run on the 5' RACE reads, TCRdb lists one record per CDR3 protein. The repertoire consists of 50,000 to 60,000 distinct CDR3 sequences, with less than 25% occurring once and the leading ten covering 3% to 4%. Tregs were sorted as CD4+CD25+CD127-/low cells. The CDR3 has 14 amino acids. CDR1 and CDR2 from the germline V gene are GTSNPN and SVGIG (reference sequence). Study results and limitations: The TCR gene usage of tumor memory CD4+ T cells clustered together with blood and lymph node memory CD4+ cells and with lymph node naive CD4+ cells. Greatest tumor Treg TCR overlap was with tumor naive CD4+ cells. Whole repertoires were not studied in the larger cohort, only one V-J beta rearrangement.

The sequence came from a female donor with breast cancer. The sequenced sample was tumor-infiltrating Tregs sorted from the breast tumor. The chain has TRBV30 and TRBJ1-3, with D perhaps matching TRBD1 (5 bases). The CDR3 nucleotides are TGTGCCCGGAGGGGCAGGCTGTCTGGAAACACCATATATTTT. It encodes CARRGRLSGNTIYF.